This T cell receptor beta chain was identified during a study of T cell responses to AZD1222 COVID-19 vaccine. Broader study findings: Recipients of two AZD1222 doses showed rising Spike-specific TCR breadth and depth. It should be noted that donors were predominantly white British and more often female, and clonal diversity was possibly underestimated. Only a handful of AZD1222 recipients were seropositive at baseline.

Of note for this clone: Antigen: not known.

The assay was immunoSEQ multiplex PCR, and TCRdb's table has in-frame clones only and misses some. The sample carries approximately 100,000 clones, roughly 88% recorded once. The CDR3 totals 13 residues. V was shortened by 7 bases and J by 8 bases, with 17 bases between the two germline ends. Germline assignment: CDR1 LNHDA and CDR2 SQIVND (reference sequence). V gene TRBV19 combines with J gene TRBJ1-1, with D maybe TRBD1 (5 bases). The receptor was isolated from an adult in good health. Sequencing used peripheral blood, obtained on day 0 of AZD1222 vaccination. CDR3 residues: CASKMVGHLEAFF. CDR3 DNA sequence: TGTGCCAGTAAGATGGTTGGACACCTGGAAGCTTTCTTT.